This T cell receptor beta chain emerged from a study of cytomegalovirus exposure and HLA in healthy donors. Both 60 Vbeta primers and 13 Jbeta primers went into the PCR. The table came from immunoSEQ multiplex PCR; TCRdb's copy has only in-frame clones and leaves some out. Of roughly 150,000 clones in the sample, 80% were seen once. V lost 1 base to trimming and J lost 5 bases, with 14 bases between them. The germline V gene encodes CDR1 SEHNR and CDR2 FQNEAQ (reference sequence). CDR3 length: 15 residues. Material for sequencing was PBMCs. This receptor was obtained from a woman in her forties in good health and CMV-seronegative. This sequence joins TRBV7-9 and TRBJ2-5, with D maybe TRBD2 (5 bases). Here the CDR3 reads CASSLGVSWEETQYF. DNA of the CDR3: TGTGCCAGCAGCTTAGGGGTTTCGTGGGAGGAGACCCAGTACTTC.